This section outlines one T cell receptor (beta chain) sequence together with its context. TCRdb's copy holds only in-frame clones and misses some; the assay was immunoSEQ multiplex PCR. The sample consists of about 63,000 clones, approximately 86% of them appearing once. This sample stems from a study of technical replicates of blood from a few donors. The CDR3 is 15 residues long. V lost 2 bases to trimming and J lost 3 bases; unmatched junction nucleotides: 7. Germline CDR1 MNHEY, CDR2 SMNVEV (reference sequence). J is TRBJ2-7 and V is TRBV27; 7 nucleotides align to TRBD1. Sequencing was performed on PBMCs. The source of this sequence is a human donor in good health. Some clones in this sample may be carry-over from other donors' samples. The CDR3 bases are TGTGCCAGCAGTTTAAGGACAGGTGGCATCTACGAGCAGTACTTC. Translated: CASSLRTGGIYEQYF.